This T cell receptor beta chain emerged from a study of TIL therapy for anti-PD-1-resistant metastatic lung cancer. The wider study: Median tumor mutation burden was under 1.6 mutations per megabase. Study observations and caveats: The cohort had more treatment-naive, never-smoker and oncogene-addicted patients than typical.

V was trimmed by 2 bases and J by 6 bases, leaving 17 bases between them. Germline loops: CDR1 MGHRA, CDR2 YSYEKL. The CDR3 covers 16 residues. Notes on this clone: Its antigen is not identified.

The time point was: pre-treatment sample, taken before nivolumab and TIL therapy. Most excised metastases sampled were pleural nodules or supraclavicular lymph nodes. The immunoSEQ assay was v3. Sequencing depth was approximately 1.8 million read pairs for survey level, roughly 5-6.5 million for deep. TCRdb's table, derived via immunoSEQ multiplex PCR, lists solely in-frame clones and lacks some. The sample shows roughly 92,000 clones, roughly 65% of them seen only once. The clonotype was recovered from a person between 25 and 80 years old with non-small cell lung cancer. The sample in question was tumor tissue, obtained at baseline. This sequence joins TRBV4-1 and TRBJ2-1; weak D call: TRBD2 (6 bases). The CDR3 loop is CASSQLGGRKGNEQFF. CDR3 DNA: TGCGCCAGCAGCCAATTAGGAGGGAGAAAGGGCAATGAGCAGTTCTTC.